These 31 T cell receptor beta chains came from one sample sequenced in a study of T cells in narcolepsy (dated by TCRdb to 2016 to 2018). Libraries were prepared through the immunoSEQ multiplex PCR assay. TCRdb re-hosts the immuneACCESS table, in-frame sequences only. Its copies lack some clones; in the studies checked, an unresolved V gene accounts for under half of them, and the cause for the rest is not known. This sample gives tens of thousands of clones in total; approximately 90% of them show up just once. The ten largest clones take up more than 0.65% of the sample. The sequenced material came from CD45RA- memory CD4+ T cells from PBMCs. The label giving this sample's cell subset or site can be read as: memory T cells sorted ex vivo from peripheral blood. These receptors were taken from a human donor with narcolepsy.

The genes are TRBV7-2 and TRBJ2-1; no firm D call. Germline values: CDR1 SGHTA, CDR2 FQGNSA. Deletions cut 5 bases from V and 3 bases from J, with 8 bases between. The CDR3 is 13 residues long. The CDR3 protein is CASSPSYYNEQFF. The CDR3 coding sequence is TGTGCCAGCAGCCCCAGCTACTACAATGAGCAGTTCTTC.

This sequence joins TRBV5-6 and TRBJ2-7, with 8 bases matching TRBD2. This CDR3 has 14 amino acids. V lost 4 bases to trimming and J lost 5 bases; unmatched junction nucleotides: 8. The germline V gene has CDR1 SGHDT and CDR2 YYEEEE. In nucleotides, the CDR3 is TGTGCCAGCAGCACAATTAGCGGGACCCACGAGCAGTACTTC. It translates to CASSTISGTHEQYF.

The chain links TRBV6-6 to TRBJ2-3; the match to TRBD1 covers 7 bases. The length of the CDR3 is 15 residues. V was clipped by 2 bases and J by 3 bases; unmatched bases: 5. Per the germline V gene, CDR1 is MNHNY and CDR2 is SVGAGI (reference sequence). The DNA of the CDR3 is TGTGCCAGCAGTTACCGACAGGGTTCTACAGATACGCAGTATTTT. Encoded protein: CASSYRQGSTDTQYF.

This rearrangement joins TRBV5-1 to TRBJ1-2; D is possibly TRBD1 (6 bases). V was trimmed by 0 bases and J by 4 bases, leaving 10 bases between them. Germline-derived CDR1 and CDR2 are SGHRS and YFSETQ. This CDR3 spans 14 amino acids. CDR3 residues: CASSLAGDTYGYTF. CDR3 DNA sequence: TGCGCCAGCAGCTTGGCGGGGGACACCTATGGCTACACCTTC.

The genes are TRBV5-4 and TRBJ2-5, with TRBD2 matching 12 bases. The germline V gene has CDR1 SGHNT and CDR2 YYREEE (reference sequence). The V and J ends lost 4 bases and 1 base, in that order; junction bases with no gene match: 5. The CDR3 totals 16 residues. Here the CDR3 DNA reads TGTGCCAGCAGCCCTCGGACTAGCGGGATCCAAGAGACCCAGTACTTC. Its protein is CASSPRTSGIQETQYF.

J is TRBJ2-7 and V is TRBV2; no firm D call. This CDR3 spans 12 amino acids. The V and J ends lost 5 bases and 7 bases respectively, with 12 bases between them. Germline V gene lookup returns CDR1 SNHLY and CDR2 FYNNEI. In DNA form, the CDR3 reads TGTGCCAGCAGTTCCCCCACTTGGGAGCAGTACTTC. Translating it yields CASSSPTWEQYF.

V and J are TRBV5-1 and TRBJ2-7; D might be TRBD2 (6 bases). Germline-derived CDR1 and CDR2 are SGHRS and YFSETQ. The V end was cut by 3 bases, the J end by 2 bases, with 6 bases between. The CDR3 length is 12 residues. CDR3 in DNA: TGCGCCAGCAGCTCGGGGGCCTACGAGCAGTACTTC. It specifies CASSSGAYEQYF.

The chain employs TRBV7-6 and TRBJ1-5; no firm D call. The CDR3 runs 14 residues. Trimming took off 6 bases at V and 0 bases at J, with 9 bases between the two ends. Looked up from germline, CDR1 is SGHVS and CDR2 is FNYEAQ. In nucleotides, the CDR3 is TGTGCCAGCAGTCTTTCGAATAGCAATCAGCCCCAGCATTTT. Amino acids: CASSLSNSNQPQHF.

The chain links TRBV28 to TRBJ2-5, with a tentative D call TRBD2 (6 bases). V dropped 3 bases and J dropped 12 bases, with 17 bases sitting between them. CDR1 is MDHEN, CDR2 SYDVKM, per germline. This CDR3 is 13 amino acids long. CDR3 nucleotide sequence: TGTGCCAGCAGTTTGGGGGGACCAGTTAGAAAGTACTTC. This codes for CASSLGGPVRKYF.

In this sample, this clone turned up once. The chain uses TRBV6-5 and TRBJ2-4; no firm D call. V was cut by 4 bases and J by 0 bases, with 4 bases left in between. The CDR3 sequence is 13 residues long. In germline, CDR1 is MNHEY, CDR2 SVGAGI. As DNA, the CDR3 is TGTGCCAGCAGTTCCCTAGCCAAAAACATTCAGTACTTC. This encodes CASSSLAKNIQYF.

The sample holds one count of this clone. V gene TRBV7-8 combines with J gene TRBJ1-3; unclear D gene. Trimming stripped 2 bases from V and 0 bases from J, with 8 bases between. The CDR3 is 15 amino acids. Germline V gene sequence: CDR1 SGHVS, CDR2 FQNEAQ. The CDR3 region has the DNA TGTGCCAGCAGCTTATCCTGGAGCTCTGGAAACACCATATATTTT. As protein: CASSLSWSSGNTIYF.

The CDR3 DNA reads as TGTGCCACCCAGGAGAGTAGCGGGGTTCGTGAGCAGTTCTTC. It is translated as CATQESSGVREQFF. The rearrangement uses TRBV6-4 and TRBJ2-1; 8 bases match TRBD2. The V and J ends lost 10 bases and 9 bases, in that order; junction bases with no gene match: 14. The CDR3 is 14 residues long. From germline, CDR1 is MRHNA and CDR2 SNTAGT.

The chain uses TRBV7-2 and TRBJ1-4, with 7 bases matching TRBD1. Germline V gene lookup returns CDR1 SGHTA and CDR2 FQGNSA. J lost 6 bases, V lost 5 bases, and 9 bases had no gene match. This CDR3 region has 15 residues. In DNA, the CDR3 is TGTGCCAGCAGCCCCTCTCGACAGGGTTATGAAAAACTGTTTTTT. Its protein is CASSPSRQGYEKLFF.

This clone was seen a handful of times. The gene calls are TRBV7-2 and TRBJ2-1; 7 nucleotides line up with TRBD2. V trimming: 8 bases; J trimming: 8 bases; junction bases outside the gene matches: 15. This CDR3 has 15 residues. Germline V gene lookup returns CDR1 SGHTA and CDR2 FQGNSA. The CDR3 here is CASAKAGALWDEQFF. The CDR3 DNA reads as TGTGCCAGCGCCAAGGCGGGAGCCCTTTGGGATGAGCAGTTCTTC.

The chain uses TRBV5-6 and TRBJ1-2, with TRBD1 identical over 7 bases. The V and J ends lost 4 bases and 7 bases, in that order; junction bases with no gene match: 16. The CDR3 totals 16 residues. Germline V CDR1 and CDR2: SGHDT, YYEEEE. CDR3 sequence: CASSVGTVGARSGYTF. The CDR3 DNA is TGTGCCAGCAGCGTGGGGACAGTGGGCGCGAGGTCTGGCTACACCTTC.

This chain uses TRBV7-2 with TRBJ1-5; D unclear. Germline V gives CDR1 SGHTA, CDR2 FQGNSA. The ends were cut back, 2 bases at V and 3 bases at J, with 8 bases in the middle. CDR3 length: 14 amino acids. The DNA of the CDR3 is TGTGCCAGCAGCTTAACGGGGAACAATCAGCCCCAGCATTTT. It translates to CASSLTGNNQPQHF. The entire variable domain, with the rest obtained from reference TRBV7-2 and TRBJ1-5, is as follows: GAGVSQSPSNKVTEKGKDVELRCDPISGHTALYWYRQSLGQGLEFLIYFQGNSAPDKSGLPSDRFSAERTGGSVSTLTIQRTQQEDSAVYLCASSLTGNNQPQHFGDGTRLSIL.

The rearrangement links TRBV2 to TRBJ1-1, with D uncertain. Germline V gene lookup returns CDR1 SNHLY and CDR2 FYNNEI. The ends were cut back, 1 base at V and 5 bases at J, with 11 bases in the middle. This CDR3 comprises 14 residues. The CDR3: CASSEGIGRTEAFF. The CDR3 nucleotides read TGTGCCAGCAGTGAAGGTATAGGGCGGACTGAAGCTTTCTTT.

The V gene is TRBV5-4, the J gene TRBJ1-2; D remains unclear. The CDR3 consists of 15 residues. Trimming took off 4 bases at V and 4 bases at J, with 17 bases between the two ends. Germline V gene lookup returns CDR1 SGHNT and CDR2 YYREEE (reference sequence). The CDR3 nucleotides are TGTGCCAGCAGCCTCATCGGCCGCCGTGGCTATGGCTACACCTTC. Residues: CASSLIGRRGYGYTF.

V gene TRBV7-2 combines with J gene TRBJ2-5; D uncertain. The J call is uncertain, as TRBJ2-7 better fits the DNA end. The CDR3 totals 13 residues. CDR1 is SGHTA and CDR2 is FQGNSA in the germline V gene. The CDR3 reads CASSLSGSREQYF. The CDR3 DNA follows: TGTGCCAGCAGCTTAAGTGGGTCGCGCGAGCAGTACTTC.

The V call is TRBV9, the J call TRBJ1-2, with D unresolved. From germline, CDR1 is SGDLS and CDR2 YYNGEE. The CDR3 runs 13 residues. V was pared by 2 bases and J by 7 bases, with 12 bases between. The CDR3 sequence is CASSVSYEFGYTF. CDR3 DNA: TGTGCCAGCAGCGTTTCCTATGAGTTTGGCTACACCTTC.

The V call is TRBV19, the J call TRBJ2-7; D tentatively reads TRBD1 or TRBD2 (5 bases each). Trimming took off 4 bases at V and 1 base at J, with 23 bases between the two ends. The CDR3 length is 18 residues. Germline CDR1 reads LNHDA; CDR2 reads SQIVND (reference sequence). The CDR3 region is CASSTRGVTAHSSYEQYF. CDR3 coding DNA: TGTGCCAGTAGTACCCGAGGGGTCACGGCTCATTCATCCTACGAGCAGTACTTC.

This chain connects TRBV5-8 to TRBJ1-6; maybe TRBD1 (5 bases). V was cut by 4 bases and J by 5 bases, with 13 bases left in between. This CDR3 contains 15 residues. Germline V lookup: CDR1 SGHTS, CDR2 YDEGEE. The chain's CDR3 is CASSPAGLNNSPLHF. The CDR3, as DNA: TGTGCCAGCAGCCCAGCGGGACTAAATAATTCACCCCTCCACTTT.

This rearrangement joins TRBV7-3 to TRBJ2-7; the D gene is possibly TRBD2 (5 bases). The length of the CDR3 is 13 residues. CDR1 and CDR2 (germline): SGHTA, FQGTGA. Trimming removed 3 bases from V and 3 bases from J, with 9 bases in between. For the CDR3, the DNA is TGTGCCAGCAGCTTTGGGGAGAACTACGAGCAGTACTTC. Translating it yields CASSFGENYEQYF.

The rearrangement uses TRBV7-2 and TRBJ1-2; 10 positions agree with TRBD1. V dropped 1 base and J dropped 8; count of bases not matched to a gene: 1. The CDR3 length is 13 residues. CDR1 is SGHTA, CDR2 FQGNSA, per germline. In DNA form, the CDR3 reads TGTGCCAGCAGCTTAGAGACAGGGGGCGGCTACACCTTC. Translating it yields CASSLETGGGYTF.

This chain joins TRBV7-9 and TRBJ1-1; D perhaps matches TRBD1 (6 bases). V was trimmed by 2 bases and J by 3 bases, leaving 10 bases between them. The length of the CDR3 is 14 residues. CDR1 is SEHNR, CDR2 FQNEAQ, per germline (reference sequence). The CDR3 DNA reads as TGTGCCAGCAGCTTACCGGGGGCACACACTGAAGCTTTCTTT. Translating it yields CASSLPGAHTEAFF.

With respect to this clone: At one end the junction does not follow the germline gene, possibly because of a read error. The J gene is TRBJ1-1, the V gene TRBV11-2; D call uncertain. The germline gives CDR1 SGHAT, CDR2 FQNNGV. The CDR3 covers 13 residues. CDR3 DNA sequence: TGTGCCTGCAGCACCCGGGGGAACACTGAAGCTTTCTTT. Protein sequence: CACSTRGNTEAFF. Drawing the rest from reference TRBV11-2 and TRBJ1-1, the complete variable domain is EAGVAQSPRYKIIEKRQSVAFWCNPISGHATLYWYQQILGQGPKLLIQFQNNGVVDDSQLPKDRFSAERLKGVDSTLKIQPAKLEDSAVYLCACSTRGNTEAFFGQGTRLTVV.

This clone has a handful of counts. The gene calls are TRBV7-9 and TRBJ2-1; TRBD2 might be the D (5 bases). Germline V gene sequence: CDR1 SEHNR, CDR2 FQNEAQ (reference sequence). This CDR3 region has 14 residues. Trimming cost V 5 bases and J 5 bases, with 13 bases left between them. DNA for the CDR3: TGTGCCAGCAGCCGCTTGGAGGCCAACAATGAGCAGTTCTTC. It encodes CASSRLEANNEQFF.

V gene TRBV27 combines with J gene TRBJ2-1; D gene ambiguous. The V gene lost 3 bases and the J gene lost 8 bases, with 11 bases spanning the gap. Germline V gene sequence: CDR1 MNHEY, CDR2 SMNVEV (reference sequence). The CDR3 runs 13 residues. The CDR3 coding sequence is TGTGCCAGCAGTTTTGATGAAACGGATGAGCAGTTCTTC. This gives the protein CASSFDETDEQFF.

This clone was recorded only once. The chain employs TRBV19 and TRBJ2-1, with D possibly TRBD2 on 6 matching bases. The CDR3 contains 14 residues. V dropped 3 bases and J dropped 7 bases, with 13 bases sitting between them. The germline V gene encodes CDR1 LNHDA and CDR2 SQIVND (reference sequence). The CDR3 sequence is CASSMRDQRNEQFF. The CDR3 nucleotides read TGTGCCAGTAGTATGCGGGACCAAAGGAATGAGCAGTTCTTC.

J is TRBJ1-1 and V is TRBV6-1; possibly TRBD1 for D (5 bases). Trimming cost V 6 bases and J 11 bases, with 19 bases left between them. Germline values: CDR1 MNHNS, CDR2 SASEGT. The CDR3 runs 13 residues. The DNA for the CDR3 is TGTGCCAGCAGCGATCGGGACCTCTCCTCGGCTTTCTTT. This encodes CASSDRDLSSAFF.

The CDR3 loop reads CASSIAGTGSNTGELFF. CDR3 sequence (DNA): TGTGCCAGTAGTATAGCCGGGACAGGGAGTAACACCGGGGAGCTGTTTTTT. V usage is TRBV19 and J usage is TRBJ2-2; 9 bases match TRBD1. The germline gives CDR1 LNHDA, CDR2 SQIVND (reference sequence). Losses at the gene ends were 1 base for V and 2 bases for J; bases not matched to a gene: 5. The CDR3 has 17 residues. The full variable domain, in which reference TRBV19 and TRBJ2-2 provide the parts outside the CDR3, is DGGITQSPKYLFRKEGQNVTLSCEQNLNHDAMYWYRQDPGQGLRLIYYSQIVNDFQKGDIAEGYSVSREKKESFPLTVTSAQKNPTAFYLCASSIAGTGSNTGELFFGEGSRLTVL.